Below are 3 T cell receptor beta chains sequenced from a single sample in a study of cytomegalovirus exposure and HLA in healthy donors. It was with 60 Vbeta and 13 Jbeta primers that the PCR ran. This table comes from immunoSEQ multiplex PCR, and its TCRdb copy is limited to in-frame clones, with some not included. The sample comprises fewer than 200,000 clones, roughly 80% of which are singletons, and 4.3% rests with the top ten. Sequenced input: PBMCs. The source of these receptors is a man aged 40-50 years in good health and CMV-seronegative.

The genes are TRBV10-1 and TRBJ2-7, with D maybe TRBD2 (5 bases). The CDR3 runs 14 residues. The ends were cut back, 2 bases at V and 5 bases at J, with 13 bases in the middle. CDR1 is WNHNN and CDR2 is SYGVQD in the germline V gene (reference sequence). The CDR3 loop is CASSESSVYDEQYF. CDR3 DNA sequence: TGCGCCAGCAGTGAGAGTAGCGTTTACGACGAGCAGTACTTC.

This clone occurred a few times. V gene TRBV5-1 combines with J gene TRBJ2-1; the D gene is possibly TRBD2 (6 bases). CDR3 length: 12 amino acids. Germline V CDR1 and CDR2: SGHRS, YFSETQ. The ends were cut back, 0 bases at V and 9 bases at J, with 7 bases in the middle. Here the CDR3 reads CASSLEEGEQFF. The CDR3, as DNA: TGCGCCAGCAGCTTGGAGGAGGGTGAGCAGTTCTTC. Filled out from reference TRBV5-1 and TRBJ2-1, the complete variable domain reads KAGVTQTPRYLIKTRGQQVTLSCSPISGHRSVSWYQQTPGQGLQFLFEYFSETQRNKGNFPGRFSGRQFSNSRSEMNVSTLELGDSALYLCASSLEEGEQFFGPGTRLTVL.

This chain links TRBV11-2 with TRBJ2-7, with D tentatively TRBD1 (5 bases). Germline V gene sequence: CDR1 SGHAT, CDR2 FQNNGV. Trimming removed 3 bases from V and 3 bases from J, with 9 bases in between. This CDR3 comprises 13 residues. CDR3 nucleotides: TGTGCCAGCAGCTTGGGGCATGGCTACGAGCAGTACTTC. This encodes CASSLGHGYEQYF. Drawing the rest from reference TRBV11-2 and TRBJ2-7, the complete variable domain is EAGVAQSPRYKIIEKRQSVAFWCNPISGHATLYWYQQILGQGPKLLIQFQNNGVVDDSQLPKDRFSAERLKGVDSTLKIQPAKLEDSAVYLCASSLGHGYEQYFGPGTRLTVT.